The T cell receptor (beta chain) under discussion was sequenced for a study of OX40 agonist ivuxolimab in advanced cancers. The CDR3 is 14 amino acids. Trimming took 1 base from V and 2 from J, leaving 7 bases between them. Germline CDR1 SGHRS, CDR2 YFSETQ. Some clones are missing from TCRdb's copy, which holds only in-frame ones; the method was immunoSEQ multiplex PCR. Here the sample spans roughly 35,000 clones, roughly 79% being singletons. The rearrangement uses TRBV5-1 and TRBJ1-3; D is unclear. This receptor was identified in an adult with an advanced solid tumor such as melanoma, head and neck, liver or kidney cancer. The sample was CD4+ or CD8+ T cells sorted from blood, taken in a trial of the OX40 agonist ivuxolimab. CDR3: CASSLPTPGNTIYF. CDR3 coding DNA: TGCGCCAGCAGCTTGCCGACCCCTGGAAACACCATATATTTT.